This section outlines one TCR beta chain sequence together with its context. Its antigen is still unknown. No base-level quality is on record; no much larger clone is a single base apart. This specimen comes from a study of OX40 agonist ivuxolimab in advanced cancers. Context from the whole study: The costimulatory receptor OX40 (CD134) was targeted by ivuxolimab, a fully human IgG2 agonistic monoclonal antibody. Partial responses occurred in three dose-escalation patients: two with cutaneous melanoma and one with hepatocellular carcinoma. The paper covers the monotherapy dose-escalation part of the phase I ivuxolimab trial, which included N ≈ 54 patients. Patients were allowed to have had prior anti-PD-1, anti-PD-L1 or anti-CTLA-4 therapy, and around 37% of the dose-escalation patients had previously received checkpoint inhibitors. Intravenous ivuxolimab was administered to patients every 2 weeks at six dose levels: 0.01, 0.1, 0.3, 1.5, 3 and 10 mg/kg. Peripheral TCRbeta sequencing aimed to test whether ivuxolimab altered TCR sequence diversity and caused clonal T-cell expansion. Of the 50 to 55 dose-escalation patients, hepatocellular carcinoma was present in around 20, melanoma in approximately 15, renal cell carcinoma in 9 and head and neck cancer in 9. In the dose-escalation cohort, roughly four fifths of patients were male, and the mean age was approximately 55 years, with a range of about 23 to 90. Summary of the overall study and its limitations: Low levels of normalized T-cell clonal expansion were also seen in some patients who did not respond. Clonal expansion of both CD4+ and CD8+ blood T cells was observed from baseline to week 6 at doses 0.1 to 3.0 mg/kg. The antigen specificity of the peripheral T cells that underwent clonal expansion was not determined. In the 0.1-3.0 mg/kg groups, partial responders were among the patients with the lowest normalized peripheral clonal expansion, particularly in CD8+ T cells. After ivuxolimab, CD8+ T cells had more expanded clones than CD4+ T cells on average.

For sequencing of the TCRbeta CDR3 region, genomic DNA was extracted from the sorted cells. The immunoSEQ Assay was used to sequence the TCRbeta CDR3 regions. TCRdb provides this immuneACCESS table in a form limited to in-frame rearrangements. Some clones are lacking; in checked studies, under half of them reflect an unresolved V gene, and why the rest are absent is not known. Present in this sample are some 80,000 clones, 80% to 95% of which were seen just once. The ten largest clones represent about 0.63% of the sample. The trial excluded patients who had a history of autoimmune disease or were on systemic immunosuppression. In every dose cohort, peripheral blood was drawn for TCR sequencing at baseline, cycle 4 day 1, and cycle 7 day 1. Samples came from an open-label, multicenter, first-in-human phase I dose-escalation trial of ivuxolimab. Adults with locally advanced or metastatic melanoma, renal cell carcinoma, hepatocellular carcinoma or head and neck squamous cell carcinoma were enrolled in the trial. CD4+ and CD8+ T cells were sorted separately from peripheral blood before TCR sequencing.

This specimen consisted of CD4+ or CD8+ T cells sorted from blood, obtained in a trial of the OX40 agonist ivuxolimab. The sequence came from an adult with an advanced solid tumor such as melanoma, head and neck, liver or kidney cancer.

The CDR3 here reads CASSLVGGQSFEQYF. The DNA sequence is as follows: TGCGCCAGCAGCTTGGTTGGGGGGCAATCTTTCGAGCAGTACTTC. Recombination linked TRBV5-1 to TRBJ2-7; the D gene may be TRBD1 or TRBD2, since each aligns over 6 bases. The CDR3 sequence holds 15 residues, the cysteine and phenylalanine included. Only CDR3 DNA is held: 45 bases, read in frame from base 1. V loses 0 bases of germline sequence and J loses 6 bases, and the interval between the two ends is 16 bases. As encoded in the germline V gene, CDR1 is SGHRS while CDR2 is YFSETQ.